Presented here are 3 T cell receptor beta chains from one specimen sequenced in a study of identical twins. TCRdb re-derived calls from the 5' RACE reads in MiXCR, one entry per CDR3 protein. The data show 550,000 to 700,000 distinct CDR3 sequences, with 20% to 25% seen just once and roughly 4.3% held by the top ten. The sample was also reused in another study, on T cells expressing NK-cell markers.

Sequenced: PBMCs. Receptor source: a woman between 18 and 29 years old in good health.

This clonotype was picked up a small number of times. This chain connects TRBV20-1 to TRBJ2-2; tentatively, D is TRBD2 (5 bases). Germline CDR1 reads DFQATT; CDR2 reads SNEGSKA (reference sequence). The CDR3 totals 13 residues. Trimming removed 6 bases from V and 3 bases from J, with 11 bases in between. CDR3 nucleotides: TGCAGTGCGAGGGCGGCGGACACCGGGGAGCTGTTTTTT. This gives the protein CSARAADTGELFF.

This clonotype came up many times. The chain employs TRBV20-1 and TRBJ1-5; tentatively, D is TRBD1 (5 bases). In germline, CDR1 is DFQATT, CDR2 SNEGSKA (reference sequence). The V end lost 2 bases, the J end lost 3 bases, and 14 bases lay between the germline ends. The CDR3 runs 15 residues. The CDR3 DNA reads as TGCAGTGCTAGATGGTCAGGGAGGATCAATCAGCCCCAGCATTTT. This codes for CSARWSGRINQPQHF.

This clonotype was counted only a few times. This chain connects TRBV10-3 to TRBJ2-7; D gene unclear. Germline V gene lookup returns CDR1 ENHRY and CDR2 SYGVKD. Trimming removed 4 bases from V and 3 bases from J, with 4 bases in between. The CDR3 extends over 11 amino acids. In nucleotides, the CDR3 is TGTGCCATCAGTGGATACTACGAGCAGTACTTC. It codes for CAISGYYEQYF.